The T cell receptor (beta chain) under discussion was sequenced for a study of cytomegalovirus exposure and HLA in healthy donors. From germline, CDR1 is SNHLY and CDR2 FYNNEI. This CDR3 contains 15 residues. V was trimmed by 5 bases and J by 5 bases, leaving 18 bases between them. A multiplex PCR was run with 60 Vbeta primers and 13 Jbeta primers. Generated by immunoSEQ multiplex PCR, the TCRdb table keeps only in-frame clones and is missing some. The table shows fewer than 250,000 clones, with about 83% occurring only once. Sample: PBMCs. The genes are TRBV2 and TRBJ2-5, with TRBD1 as a possible D gene (6 bases). This TCR was sampled from a woman aged 45-60 years in good health and CMV-seropositive. This chain's CDR3 is CASSPLRAGEETQYF. CDR3 DNA: TGTGCCAGCAGTCCCCTCCGAGCAGGGGAGGAGACCCAGTACTTC.